This T cell receptor (beta chain) was sequenced in a study of blood T cells in healthy people across ages. Study-level points and caveats: Diversity estimated from one million T cells was considered an underestimate.

PCR was performed a second time for roughly 7 to 12 cycles using a sample-barcoded 5' primer and a J-beta primer mix. TCRdb re-analysed the 5' RACE reads in MiXCR, keeping a single row per CDR3 protein. Of 1 million or so distinct CDR3 sequences listed, less than 25% are singletons. Comments on this clonotype: Antigen specificity is unknown.

Germline CDR1 LNHDA, CDR2 SQIVND (reference sequence). The CDR3 has 15 amino acids. V lost 6 bases and J lost 7; bases outside the gene matches: 10. The same data also went into a second study, on T cells of mothers and their children. From that second work: In this cohort, donors were three healthy Caucasian mothers plus their six children.

The sequencing sample was made of blood. The chain carries TRBV19 and TRBJ2-2, with 8 bases fitting TRBD1. The sequence was collected from a girl aged 2-10 years in good health. The CDR3 nucleotides read TGTGCCAGTAGATCCCCAGGGGGCTCTGGCGGGGAGCTGTTTTTT. It translates to CASRSPGGSGGELFF.